This entry lists 8 T cell receptor beta chains sequenced from one sample in a study of blood T cell repertoires in COVID-19. Sequencing was performed with immunoSEQ multiplex PCR; in TCRdb, only in-frame clones are kept and a portion is missing. This table has 150,000 to 200,000 clones, approximately 82% appearing once. The sample was peripheral blood. The source of these receptors is a woman in her thirties or forties with COVID-19, enrolled during active disease.

This clone has a handful of counts. J is TRBJ2-1 and V is TRBV7-9, with D possibly being TRBD2 (6 bases). The germline gives CDR1 SEHNR, CDR2 FQNEAQ (reference sequence). The CDR3 totals 16 residues. Trimming left V 6 bases short and J 3 bases short, with 18 bases between. CDR3 in amino acids: CASREEGGDDYNEQFF. Written as DNA, the CDR3 is TGTGCCAGCAGGGAGGAGGGCGGGGACGACTACAATGAGCAGTTCTTC.

This clone occurred a few times. The chain has TRBV13 and TRBJ1-1; tentatively, D is TRBD1 (5 bases). With 4 bases removed from V and 5 bases from J, the gap between germline ends came to 14 bases. CDR3 length equals 14 residues. The germline gives CDR1 PRHDT, CDR2 FYEKMQ (reference sequence). CDR3 nucleotide sequence: TGTGCCAGCAGCTGGACAATTTACGAGACTGAAGCTTTCTTT. It is translated as CASSWTIYETEAFF.

Written as DNA, the CDR3 is TGTGCCAGCAGTCATAGGACAGACACGAACACCGGGGAGCTGTTTTTT. Translating gives CASSHRTDTNTGELFF. The J gene is TRBJ2-2, the V gene TRBV27; tentative D call: TRBD1 (6 bases). Germline V lookup: CDR1 MNHEY, CDR2 SMNVEV (reference sequence). V lost 5 bases and J 0 bases, leaving 13 bases between the germline ends. The length of the CDR3 is 16 residues.

The genes are TRBV2 and TRBJ1-4; 7 nucleotides line up with TRBD1. This CDR3 is 15 amino acids long. Germline lookup yields CDR1 SNHLY and CDR2 FYNNEI. Trimming at V came to 9 bases and at J to 7 bases, leaving 14 bases not matched to a gene. The CDR3 sequence is CAREQGPDRGEKLFF. Written as DNA, the CDR3 is TGTGCCAGAGAACAGGGGCCCGATCGGGGTGAAAAACTGTTTTTT.

The chain combines TRBV7-9 with TRBJ2-1; the match to TRBD2 covers 9 bases. The CDR3 runs to 15 residues. The trim removed 6 bases at V and 6 bases at J, leaving 9 bases unmatched. CDR1 SEHNR and CDR2 FQNEAQ come from the germline V gene (reference sequence). The CDR3 nucleotides read TGTGCCAGCAGTTTCGGGACTAGCCCTTCCAATGAGCAGTTCTTC. Translated: CASSFGTSPSNEQFF.

The rearrangement links TRBV27 to TRBJ1-5; 8 positions agree with TRBD1. There are 12 residues in the CDR3. Germline lookup yields CDR1 MNHEY and CDR2 SMNVEV (reference sequence). The junction had 3 bases not matched to a gene; V was cut back by 8 bases and J by 6 bases. The CDR3 region has the DNA TGTGCCAGCGGGGACAGGAGTCAGCCCCAGCATTTT. Its protein is CASGDRSQPQHF.

The chain employs TRBV7-9 and TRBJ1-3; D is unresolved. There are 12 residues in the CDR3. Germline-derived CDR1 and CDR2 are SEHNR and FQNEAQ (reference sequence). Trimming removed 5 bases from V and 4 bases from J, with 6 bases in between. The CDR3 DNA sequence: TGTGCCAGCAGCCCTCTCGGAAACACCATATATTTT. Translated, it gives CASSPLGNTIYF.

This chain joins TRBV27 and TRBJ1-1; the match to TRBD1 covers 7 bases. The CDR3 consists of 14 residues. Per germline, CDR1 MNHEY and CDR2 SMNVEV (reference sequence). V gave up 6 bases and J gave up 1 base; unmatched junction bases: 5. CDR3 amino acids: CASRVGQRNTEAFF. CDR3 nucleotide sequence: TGTGCCAGCAGGGTGGGACAGAGGAACACTGAAGCTTTCTTT.